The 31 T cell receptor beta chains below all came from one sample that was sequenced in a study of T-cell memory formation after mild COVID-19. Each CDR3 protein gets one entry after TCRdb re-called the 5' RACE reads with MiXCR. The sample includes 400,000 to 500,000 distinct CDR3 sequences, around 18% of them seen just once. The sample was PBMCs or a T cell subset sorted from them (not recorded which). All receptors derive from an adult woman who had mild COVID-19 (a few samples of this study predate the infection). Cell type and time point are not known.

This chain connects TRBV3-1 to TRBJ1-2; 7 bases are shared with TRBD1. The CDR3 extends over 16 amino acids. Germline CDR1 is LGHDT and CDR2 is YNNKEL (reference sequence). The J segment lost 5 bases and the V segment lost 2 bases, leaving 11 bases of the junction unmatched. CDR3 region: CASSQSRETGTYGYTF. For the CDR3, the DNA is TGTGCCAGCAGCCAATCTAGGGAGACAGGGACGTATGGCTACACCTTC. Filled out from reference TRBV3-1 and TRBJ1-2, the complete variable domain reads DTAVSQTPKYLVTQMGNDKSIKCEQNLGHDTMYWYKQDSKKFLKIMFSYNNKELIINETVPNRFSPKSPDKAHLNLHINSLELGDSAVYFCASSQSRETGTYGYTFGSGTRLTVV.

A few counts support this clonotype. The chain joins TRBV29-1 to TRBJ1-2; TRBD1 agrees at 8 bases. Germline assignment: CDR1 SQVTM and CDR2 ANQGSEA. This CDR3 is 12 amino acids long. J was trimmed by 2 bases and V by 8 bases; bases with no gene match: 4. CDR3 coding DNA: TGCAGCTCCCGGACAGGGAACTATGGCTACACCTTC. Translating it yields CSSRTGNYGYTF.

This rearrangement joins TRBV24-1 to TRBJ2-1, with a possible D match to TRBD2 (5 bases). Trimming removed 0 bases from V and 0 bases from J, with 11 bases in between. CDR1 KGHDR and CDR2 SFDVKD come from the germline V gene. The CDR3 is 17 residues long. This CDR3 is CATSDLREGRSYNEQFF. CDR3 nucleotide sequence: TGTGCCACCAGTGATTTGCGGGAAGGGCGCTCCTACAATGAGCAGTTCTTC.

This CDR3 is CASSYFGTGKETQYF. As DNA, the CDR3 is TGTGCCAGCAGTTACTTTGGGACAGGGAAAGAGACCCAGTACTTC. The chain combines TRBV6-5 with TRBJ2-5; 9 nucleotides match TRBD1. The CDR3 has 15 residues. The V gene's germline CDR1 is MNHEY and CDR2 SVGAGI. V lost 1 base and J lost 3; bases outside the gene matches: 3.

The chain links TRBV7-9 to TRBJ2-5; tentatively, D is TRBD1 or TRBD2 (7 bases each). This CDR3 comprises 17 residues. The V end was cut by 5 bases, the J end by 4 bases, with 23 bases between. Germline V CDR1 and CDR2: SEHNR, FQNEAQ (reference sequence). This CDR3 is CASSEIPPGRGGETQYF. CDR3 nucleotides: TGTGCCAGCAGCGAGATCCCCCCTGGCAGGGGGGGAGAGACCCAGTACTTC.

The CDR3 is CASSDTPNSNQPQHF. In nucleotides, the CDR3 is TGTGCCAGCAGTGACACGCCTAATAGCAATCAGCCCCAGCATTTT. The rearrangement links TRBV6-4 to TRBJ1-5; D remains ambiguous. V lost 2 bases and J 0 bases, leaving 8 bases between the germline ends. The CDR3 loop spans 15 amino acids. Germline V gene lookup returns CDR1 MRHNA and CDR2 SNTAGT.

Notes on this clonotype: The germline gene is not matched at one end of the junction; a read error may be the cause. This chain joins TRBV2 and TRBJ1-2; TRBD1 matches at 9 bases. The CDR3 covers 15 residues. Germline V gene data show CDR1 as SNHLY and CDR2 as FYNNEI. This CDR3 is CASREGQGMNYGYTF. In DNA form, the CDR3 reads TGTGCCAGCAGGGAAGGACAGGGGATGAACTATGGCTACACCTTC.

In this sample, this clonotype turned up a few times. CDR3 sequence (DNA): TGTGCCAGCAGCGTAGGGGACAGGGGGAACACCGGGGAGCTGTTTTTT. It is translated as CASSVGDRGNTGELFF. J is TRBJ2-2 and V is TRBV9; the match to TRBD1 covers 10 bases. The germline gives CDR1 SGDLS, CDR2 YYNGEE. The junction had 0 bases not matched to a gene; V was cut back by 0 bases and J by 1 base. There are 16 residues in the CDR3.

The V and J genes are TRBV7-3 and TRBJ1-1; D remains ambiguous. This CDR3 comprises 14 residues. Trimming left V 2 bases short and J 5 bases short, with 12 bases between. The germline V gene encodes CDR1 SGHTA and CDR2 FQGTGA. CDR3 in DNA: TGTGCCAGCAGCTTAGATGCGGGTGCTACTGAAGCTTTCTTT. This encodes CASSLDAGATEAFF.

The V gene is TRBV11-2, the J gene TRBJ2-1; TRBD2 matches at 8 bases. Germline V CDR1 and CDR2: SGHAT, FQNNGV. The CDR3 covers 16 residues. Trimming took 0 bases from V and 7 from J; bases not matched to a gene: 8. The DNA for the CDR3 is TGTGCCAGCAGCTTAGATCACGGGGGGGCGGGAAATGAGCAGTTCTTC. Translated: CASSLDHGGAGNEQFF. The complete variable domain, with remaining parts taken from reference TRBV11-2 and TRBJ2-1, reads EAGVAQSPRYKIIEKRQSVAFWCNPISGHATLYWYQQILGQGPKLLIQFQNNGVVDDSQLPKDRFSAERLKGVDSTLKIQPAKLEDSAVYLCASSLDHGGAGNEQFFGPGTRLTVL.

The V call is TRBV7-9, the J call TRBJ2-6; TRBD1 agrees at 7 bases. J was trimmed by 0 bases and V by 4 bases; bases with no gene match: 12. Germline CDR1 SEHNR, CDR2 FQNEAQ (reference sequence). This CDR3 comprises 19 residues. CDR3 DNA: TGTGCCAGCAGCTACCCCCGGGACAGTGCACCCTCTGGGGCCAACGTCCTGACTTTC. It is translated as CASSYPRDSAPSGANVLTF.

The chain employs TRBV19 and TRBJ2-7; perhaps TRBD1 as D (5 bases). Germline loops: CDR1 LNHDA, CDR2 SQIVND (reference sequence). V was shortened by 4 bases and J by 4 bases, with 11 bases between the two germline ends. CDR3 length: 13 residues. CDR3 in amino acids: CASSTVQGYEQYF. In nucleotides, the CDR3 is TGTGCCAGTAGTACGGTCCAGGGTTACGAGCAGTACTTC.

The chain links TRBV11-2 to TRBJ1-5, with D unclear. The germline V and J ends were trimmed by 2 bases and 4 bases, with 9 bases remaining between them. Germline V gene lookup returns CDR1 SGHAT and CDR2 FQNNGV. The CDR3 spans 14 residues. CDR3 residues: CASSLTAINQPQHF. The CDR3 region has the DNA TGTGCCAGCAGCTTAACAGCGATTAATCAGCCCCAGCATTTT.

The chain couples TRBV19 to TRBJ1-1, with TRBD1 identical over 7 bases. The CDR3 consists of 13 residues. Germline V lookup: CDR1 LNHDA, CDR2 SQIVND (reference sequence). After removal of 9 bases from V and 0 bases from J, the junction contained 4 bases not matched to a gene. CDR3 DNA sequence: TGTGCCAGCCGGGACAGCTTGAACACTGAAGCTTTCTTT. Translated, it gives CASRDSLNTEAFF.

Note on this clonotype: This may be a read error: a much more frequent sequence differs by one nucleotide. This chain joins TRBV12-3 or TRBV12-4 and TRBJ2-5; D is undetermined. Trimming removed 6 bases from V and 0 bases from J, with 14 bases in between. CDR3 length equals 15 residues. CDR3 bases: TGTGCCAGCAGCCCCAGTAGTGGGTACCAAGAGACCCAGTACTTC. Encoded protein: CASSPSSGYQETQYF.

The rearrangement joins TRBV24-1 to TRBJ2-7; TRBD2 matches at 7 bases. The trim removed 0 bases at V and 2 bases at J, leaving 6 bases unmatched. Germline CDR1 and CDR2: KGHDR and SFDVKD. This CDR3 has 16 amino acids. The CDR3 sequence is CATSDLNRDYTYEQYF. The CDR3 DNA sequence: TGTGCCACCAGTGATTTGAATAGGGACTACACCTACGAGCAGTACTTC.

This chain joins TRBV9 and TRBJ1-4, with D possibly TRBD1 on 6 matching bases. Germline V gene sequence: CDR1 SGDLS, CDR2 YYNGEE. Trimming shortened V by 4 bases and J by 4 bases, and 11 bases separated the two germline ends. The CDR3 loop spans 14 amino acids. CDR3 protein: CASSPQGGNEKLFF. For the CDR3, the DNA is TGTGCCAGCAGCCCGCAAGGGGGTAATGAAAAACTGTTTTTT.

The DNA for the CDR3 is TGCAGTGCTAGAGACTGGACAGGGAATGAAAAACTGTTTTTT. Translating gives CSARDWTGNEKLFF. J is TRBJ1-4 and V is TRBV20-1, with 8 positions matching TRBD1. CDR1 is DFQATT and CDR2 is SNEGSKA in the germline V gene (reference sequence). The CDR3 length is 14 residues. V lost 0 bases to trimming and J lost 5 bases; unmatched junction nucleotides: 2.

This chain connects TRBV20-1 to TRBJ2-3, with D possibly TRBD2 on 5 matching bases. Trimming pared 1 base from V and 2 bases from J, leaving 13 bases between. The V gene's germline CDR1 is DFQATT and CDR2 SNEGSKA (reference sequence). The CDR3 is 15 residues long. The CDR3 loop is CSARGRDYTTDTQYF. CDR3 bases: TGCAGTGCTAGAGGGCGAGACTACACCACAGATACGCAGTATTTT.

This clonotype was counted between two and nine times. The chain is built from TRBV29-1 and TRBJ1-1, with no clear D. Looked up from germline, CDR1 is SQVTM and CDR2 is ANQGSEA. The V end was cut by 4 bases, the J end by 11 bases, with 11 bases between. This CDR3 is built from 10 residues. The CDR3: CSVAESLAFF. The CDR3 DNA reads TGCAGCGTTGCTGAAAGCCTGGCTTTCTTT.

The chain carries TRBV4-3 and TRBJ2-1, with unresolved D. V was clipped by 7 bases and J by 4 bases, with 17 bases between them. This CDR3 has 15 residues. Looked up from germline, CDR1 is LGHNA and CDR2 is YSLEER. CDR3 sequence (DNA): TGCGCCAGCACCCCCAGCAAGTCCCTTTACAATGAGCAGTTCTTC. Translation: CASTPSKSLYNEQFF.

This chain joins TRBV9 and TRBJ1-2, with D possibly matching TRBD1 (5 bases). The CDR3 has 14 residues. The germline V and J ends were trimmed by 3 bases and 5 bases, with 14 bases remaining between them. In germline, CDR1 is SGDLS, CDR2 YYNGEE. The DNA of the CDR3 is TGTGCCAGCAGCGAAGGAAGAGAGGGGTATGGCTACACCTTC. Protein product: CASSEGREGYGYTF. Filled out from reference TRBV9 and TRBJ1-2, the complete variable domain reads DSGVTQTPKHLITATGQRVTLRCSPRSGDLSVYWYQQSLDQGLQFLIQYYNGEERAKGNILERFSAQQFPDLHSELNLSSLELGDSALYFCASSEGREGYGYTFGSGTRLTVV.

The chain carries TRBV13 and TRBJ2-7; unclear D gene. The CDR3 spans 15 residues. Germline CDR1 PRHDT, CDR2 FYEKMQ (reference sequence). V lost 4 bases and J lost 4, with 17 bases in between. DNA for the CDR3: TGTGCCAGCAGCTCCGGCGTGGGAATGAGGTACGAGCAGTACTTC. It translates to CASSSGVGMRYEQYF.

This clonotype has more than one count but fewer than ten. CDR3 in amino acids: CATSVLRDSGFNEQFF. As DNA, the CDR3 is TGTGCCACCAGTGTCTTACGGGACAGTGGATTCAATGAGCAGTTCTTC. J is TRBJ2-1 and V is TRBV24-1; TRBD1 aligns across 7 bases. V dropped 5 bases and J dropped 6; count of bases not matched to a gene: 12. This CDR3 has 16 amino acids. Germline V lookup: CDR1 KGHDR, CDR2 SFDVKD.

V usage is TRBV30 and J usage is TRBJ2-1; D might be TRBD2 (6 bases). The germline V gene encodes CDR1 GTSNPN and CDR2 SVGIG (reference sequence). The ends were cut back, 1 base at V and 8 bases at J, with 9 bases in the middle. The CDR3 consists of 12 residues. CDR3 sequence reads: CAWSDWRDEQFF. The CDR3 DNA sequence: TGTGCCTGGAGTGACTGGAGGGATGAGCAGTTCTTC.

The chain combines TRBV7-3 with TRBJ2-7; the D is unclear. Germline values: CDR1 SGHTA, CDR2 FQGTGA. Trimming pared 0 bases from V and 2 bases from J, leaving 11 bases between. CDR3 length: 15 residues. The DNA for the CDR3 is TGTGCCAGCAGCTTAACTCCCGGATCAACCTACGAGCAGTACTTC. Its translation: CASSLTPGSTYEQYF.

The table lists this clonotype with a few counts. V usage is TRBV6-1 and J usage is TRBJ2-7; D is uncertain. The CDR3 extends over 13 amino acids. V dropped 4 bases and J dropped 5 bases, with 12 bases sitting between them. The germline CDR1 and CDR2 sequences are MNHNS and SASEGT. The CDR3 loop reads CASSVSSFDEQYF. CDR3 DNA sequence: TGTGCCAGCAGTGTTAGCAGTTTCGACGAGCAGTACTTC.

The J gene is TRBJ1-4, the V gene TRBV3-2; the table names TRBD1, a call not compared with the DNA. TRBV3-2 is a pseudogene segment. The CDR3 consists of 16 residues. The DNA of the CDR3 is TGTGCCAGCAGCCAGCCGGACAGCTCAACTAATGAAAAACTGTTTTTT. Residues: CASSQPDSSTNEKLFF.

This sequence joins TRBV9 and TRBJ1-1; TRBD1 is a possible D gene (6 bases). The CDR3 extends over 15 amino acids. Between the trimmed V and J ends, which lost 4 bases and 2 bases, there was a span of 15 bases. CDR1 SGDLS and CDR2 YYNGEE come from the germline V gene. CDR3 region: CASSPRGQTNTEAFF. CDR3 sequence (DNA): TGTGCCAGCAGCCCAAGAGGACAGACCAACACTGAAGCTTTCTTT.

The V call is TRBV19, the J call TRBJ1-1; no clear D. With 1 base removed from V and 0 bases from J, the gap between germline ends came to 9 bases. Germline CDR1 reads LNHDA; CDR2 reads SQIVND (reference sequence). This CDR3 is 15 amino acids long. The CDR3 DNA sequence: TGTGCCAGTAGTATAGGAACACCTTTGAACACTGAAGCTTTCTTT. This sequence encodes CASSIGTPLNTEAFF.

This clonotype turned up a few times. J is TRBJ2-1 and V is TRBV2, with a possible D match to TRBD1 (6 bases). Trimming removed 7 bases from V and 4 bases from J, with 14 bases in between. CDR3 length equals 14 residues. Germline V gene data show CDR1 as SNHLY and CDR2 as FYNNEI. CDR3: CASKQGVMYNEQFF. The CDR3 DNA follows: TGTGCCAGCAAACAGGGAGTTATGTACAATGAGCAGTTCTTC.